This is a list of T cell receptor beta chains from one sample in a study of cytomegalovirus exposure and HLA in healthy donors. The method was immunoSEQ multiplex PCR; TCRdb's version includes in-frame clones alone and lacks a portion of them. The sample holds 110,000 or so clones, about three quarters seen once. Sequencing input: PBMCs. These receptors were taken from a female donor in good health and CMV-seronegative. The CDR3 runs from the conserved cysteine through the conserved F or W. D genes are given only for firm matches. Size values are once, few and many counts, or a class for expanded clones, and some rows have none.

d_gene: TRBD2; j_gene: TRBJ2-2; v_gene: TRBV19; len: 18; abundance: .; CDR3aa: CASGDGLAGGRNTGELFF; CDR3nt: TGTGCCAGTGGGGACGGACTAGCGGGGGGGAGGAACACCGGGGAGCTGTTTTTT
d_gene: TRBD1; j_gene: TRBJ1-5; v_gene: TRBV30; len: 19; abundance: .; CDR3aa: CAWSERPGQGVILYQPQHF; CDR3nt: TGTGCCTGGAGTGAACGCCCGGGACAGGGGGTGATTCTTTATCAGCCCCAGCATTTT
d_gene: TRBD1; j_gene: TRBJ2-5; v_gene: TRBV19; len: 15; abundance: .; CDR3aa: CASSLGQGPGETQYF; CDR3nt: TGTGCCAGTAGTCTCGGACAGGGCCCCGGGGAGACCCAGTACTTC
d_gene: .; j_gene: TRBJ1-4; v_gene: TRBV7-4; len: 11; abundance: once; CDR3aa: CARGGNEKLFF; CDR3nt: TGTGCCCGAGGAGGTAATGAAAAACTGTTTTTT
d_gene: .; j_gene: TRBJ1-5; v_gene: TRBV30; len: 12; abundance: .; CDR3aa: CAWSRGNQPQHF; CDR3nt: TGTGCCTGGAGTAGGGGGAATCAGCCCCAGCATTTT
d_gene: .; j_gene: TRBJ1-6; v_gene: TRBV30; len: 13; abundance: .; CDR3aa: CAWSESYNSPLHF; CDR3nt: TGTGCCTGGAGCGAGTCCTATAATTCACCCCTCCACTTT
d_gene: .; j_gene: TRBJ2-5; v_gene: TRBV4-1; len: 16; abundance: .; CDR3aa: CASSQVFFFSQETQYF; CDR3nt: TGCGCCAGCAGCCAAGTGTTTTTTTTTAGCCAAGAGACCCAGTACTTC
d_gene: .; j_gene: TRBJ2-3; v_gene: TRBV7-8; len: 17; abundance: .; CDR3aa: CASSIGGVGQLADTQYF; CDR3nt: TGTGCCAGCAGCATTGGAGGCGTCGGGCAACTGGCGGATACGCAGTATTTT
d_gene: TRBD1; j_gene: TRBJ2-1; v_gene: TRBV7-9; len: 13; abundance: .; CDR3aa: CASSKDRPTEQFF; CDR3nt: TGTGCCAGCAGCAAGGACAGGCCTACTGAGCAGTTCTTC
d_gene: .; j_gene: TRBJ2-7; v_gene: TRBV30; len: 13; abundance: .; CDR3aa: CAWSDERSYEQYF; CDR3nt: TGTGCCTGGAGTGATGAGAGGAGCTACGAGCAGTACTTC
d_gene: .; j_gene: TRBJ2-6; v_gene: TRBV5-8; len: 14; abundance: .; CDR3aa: CASSLTAGANVLTF; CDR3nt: TGTGCCAGCAGCTTGACAGCTGGGGCCAACGTCCTGACTTTC
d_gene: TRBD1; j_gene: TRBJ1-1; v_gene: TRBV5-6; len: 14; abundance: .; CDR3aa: CASSLDRGGTEAFF; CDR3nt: TGTGCCAGCAGCTTGGACAGGGGCGGCACTGAAGCTTTCTTT
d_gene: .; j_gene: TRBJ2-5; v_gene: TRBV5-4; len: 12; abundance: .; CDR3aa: CASSLEGEAEYF; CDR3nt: TGTGCCAGCAGCTTGGAAGGAGAGGCTGAGTACTTC
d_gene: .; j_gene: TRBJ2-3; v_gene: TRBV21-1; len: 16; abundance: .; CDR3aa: CASSPGGYLGADTQYF; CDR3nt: TGTGCCAGCAGCCCAGGGGGTTATCTTGGGGCAGATACGCAGTATTTT
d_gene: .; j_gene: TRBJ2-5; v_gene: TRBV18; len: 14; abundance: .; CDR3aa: CASSPRGGQETQYF; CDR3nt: TGTGCCAGCTCCCCCCGAGGGGGTCAAGAGACCCAGTACTTC
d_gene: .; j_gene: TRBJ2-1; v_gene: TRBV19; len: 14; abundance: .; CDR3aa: CASSIDLDLNEQFF; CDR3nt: TGTGCCAGTAGTATAGATCTGGACTTAAATGAGCAGTTCTTC
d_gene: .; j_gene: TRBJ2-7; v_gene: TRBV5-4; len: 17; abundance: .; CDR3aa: CASSLQKSRKSSYEQYF; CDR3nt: TGTGCCAGCAGCTTGCAGAAAAGCAGGAAAAGCTCCTACGAGCAGTACTTC
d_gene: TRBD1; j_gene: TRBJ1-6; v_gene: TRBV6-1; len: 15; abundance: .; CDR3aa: CASIKSRTGISPLHF; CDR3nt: TGTGCCAGCATAAAAAGTAGGACAGGGATTTCACCCCTCCACTTT
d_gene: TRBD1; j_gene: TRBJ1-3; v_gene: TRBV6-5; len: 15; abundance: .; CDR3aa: CASRTGGASGNTIYF; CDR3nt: TGTGCCAGCAGAACAGGGGGCGCCTCTGGAAACACCATATATTTT
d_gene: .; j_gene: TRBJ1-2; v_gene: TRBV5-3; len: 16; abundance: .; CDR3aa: CARSQPKVDGNYGYTF; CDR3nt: TGTGCCAGAAGCCAACCTAAAGTCGACGGGAACTATGGCTACACCTTC
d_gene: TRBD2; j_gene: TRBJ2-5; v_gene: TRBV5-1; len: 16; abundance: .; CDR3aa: CASSLGLAGGMETQYF; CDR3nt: TGCGCCAGCAGCTTGGGACTAGCGGGGGGGATGGAGACCCAGTACTTC
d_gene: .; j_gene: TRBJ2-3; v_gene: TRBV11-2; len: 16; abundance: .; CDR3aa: CASRNRDSRHPDTQYF; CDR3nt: TGTGCCAGCAGAAACCGGGACTCCCGACATCCAGATACGCAGTATTTT
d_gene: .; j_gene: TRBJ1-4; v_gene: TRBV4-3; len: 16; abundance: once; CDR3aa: CASSQGAAVWNEKLFF; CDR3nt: TGCGCCAGCAGCCAAGGTGCCGCAGTTTGGAATGAAAAACTGTTTTTT
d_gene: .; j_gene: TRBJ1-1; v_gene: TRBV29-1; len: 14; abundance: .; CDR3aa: CSVGSGHRNTEAFF; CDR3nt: TGCAGCGTTGGATCGGGACACCGGAACACTGAAGCTTTCTTT
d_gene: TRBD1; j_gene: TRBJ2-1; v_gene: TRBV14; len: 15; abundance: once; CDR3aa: CASSVQGLAVNEQFF; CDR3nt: TGTGCCAGCAGCGTACAGGGGTTAGCCGTTAATGAGCAGTTCTTC
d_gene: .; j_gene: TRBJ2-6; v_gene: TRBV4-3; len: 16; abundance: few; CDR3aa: CASSQDSSSGANVLTF; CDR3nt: TGCGCCAGCAGCCAAGATTCTAGCTCTGGGGCCAACGTCCTGACTTTC
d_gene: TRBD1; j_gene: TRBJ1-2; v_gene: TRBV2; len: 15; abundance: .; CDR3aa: CASKAMGRGTHGYTF; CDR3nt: TGTGCCAGCAAGGCGATGGGCAGGGGGACTCACGGCTACACCTTC
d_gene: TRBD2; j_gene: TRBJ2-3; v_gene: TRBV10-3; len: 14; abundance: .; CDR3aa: CAISDGGGTDTQYF; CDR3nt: TGTGCCATCAGTGATGGGGGGGGCACAGATACGCAGTATTTT
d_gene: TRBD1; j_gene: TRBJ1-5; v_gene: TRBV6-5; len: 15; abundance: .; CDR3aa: CASRGGTGRNQPQHF; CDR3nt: TGTGCCAGCAGGGGCGGGACAGGGAGAAATCAGCCCCAGCATTTT
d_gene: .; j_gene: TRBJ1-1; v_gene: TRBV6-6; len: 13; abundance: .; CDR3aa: CASRKGGGSEAFF; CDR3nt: TGTGCCAGCAGAAAGGGAGGCGGGAGTGAAGCTTTCTTT
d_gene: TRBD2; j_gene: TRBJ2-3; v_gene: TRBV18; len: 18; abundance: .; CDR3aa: CASSNRPSGGPSTDTQYF; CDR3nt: TGTGCCAGCTCCAACCGGCCTAGCGGGGGACCTAGCACAGATACGCAGTATTTT
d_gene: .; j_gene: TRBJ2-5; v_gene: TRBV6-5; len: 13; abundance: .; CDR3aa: CASSYGAKETQYF; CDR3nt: TGTGCCAGCAGTTACGGTGCTAAAGAGACCCAGTACTTC
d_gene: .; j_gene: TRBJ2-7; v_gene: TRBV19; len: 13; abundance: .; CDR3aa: CASSSQGWGKQYF; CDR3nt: TGTGCCAGTAGTTCACAGGGCTGGGGGAAGCAGTACTTC
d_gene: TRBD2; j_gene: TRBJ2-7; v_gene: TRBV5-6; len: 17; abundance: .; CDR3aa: CASSSGTSAAFRYEQYF; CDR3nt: TGTGCCAGCAGCTCTGGGACTAGCGCGGCCTTCCGCTACGAGCAGTACTTC
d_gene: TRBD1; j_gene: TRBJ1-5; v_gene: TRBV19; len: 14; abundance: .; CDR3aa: CASSPDRVRQPQHF; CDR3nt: TGTGCCAGTAGTCCGGACAGGGTAAGGCAGCCCCAGCATTTT
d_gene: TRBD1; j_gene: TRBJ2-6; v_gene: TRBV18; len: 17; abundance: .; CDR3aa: CASSFPGGGSGANVLTF; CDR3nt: TGTGCCAGCTCATTCCCAGGGGGCGGCTCTGGGGCCAACGTCCTGACTTTC
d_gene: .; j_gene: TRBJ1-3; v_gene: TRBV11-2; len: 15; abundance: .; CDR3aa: CASSLTASSGNTIYF; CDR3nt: TGTGCCAGCAGCTTAACAGCCAGCTCTGGAAACACCATATATTTT
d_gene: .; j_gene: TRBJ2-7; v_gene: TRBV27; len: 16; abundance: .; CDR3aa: CASKRGGPSGSYEQYF; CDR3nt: TGTGCCAGCAAACGAGGTGGCCCTAGTGGCTCCTACGAGCAGTACTTC
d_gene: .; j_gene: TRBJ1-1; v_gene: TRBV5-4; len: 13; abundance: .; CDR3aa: CASSGQQNTEAFF; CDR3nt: TGTGCCAGCAGCGGACAGCAGAACACTGAAGCTTTCTTT